This T cell receptor beta chain was found in a study of blood T cell repertoires in COVID-19. Turning to the study itself: The United States, Italy and Spain provided the acute and convalescent COVID-19 samples. Sample material is recorded as cDNA or gDNA derived from T cells, B-cell-depleted T cells, or PBMCs.

This clone has only one observation. Seattle's enrolled individuals joined amid active infection and were then monitored longitudinally. In the original analysis: Nucleated cell counts were estimated from reference gene primer amplification. Produced via immunoSEQ multiplex PCR; TCRdb's table is partial and in-frame only. V and J calls and clone size come straight from that table; D and trimming were deduced from the DNA. This table holds about 130,000 clones, about 92% found once. This CDR3 region has 13 residues. The V and J ends lost 0 bases and 5 bases respectively, with 7 bases between them. Germline V CDR1 and CDR2: MNHEY, SVGAGI.

V is TRBV6-5 and J is TRBJ2-5; D gene uncertain. The sample was peripheral blood. The TCR sequence derives from a man aged 60 to 75 with COVID-19, enrolled during active disease. The DNA of the CDR3 is TGTGCCAGCAGTTACTCTAACGGGGAGACCCAGTACTTC. Amino acids: CASSYSNGETQYF.